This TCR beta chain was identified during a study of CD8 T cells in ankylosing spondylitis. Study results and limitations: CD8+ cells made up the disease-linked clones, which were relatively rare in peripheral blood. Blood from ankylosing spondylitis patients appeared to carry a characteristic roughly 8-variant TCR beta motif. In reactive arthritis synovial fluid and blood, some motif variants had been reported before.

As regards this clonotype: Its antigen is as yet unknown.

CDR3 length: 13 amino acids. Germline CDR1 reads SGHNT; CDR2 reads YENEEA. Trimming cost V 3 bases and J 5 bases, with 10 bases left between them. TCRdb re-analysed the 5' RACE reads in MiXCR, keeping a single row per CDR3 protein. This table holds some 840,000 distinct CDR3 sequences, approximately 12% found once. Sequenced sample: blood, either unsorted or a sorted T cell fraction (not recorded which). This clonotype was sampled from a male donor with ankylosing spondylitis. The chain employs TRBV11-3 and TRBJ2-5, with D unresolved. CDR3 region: CASSLAKGETQYF. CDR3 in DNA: TGTGCCAGCAGCTTGGCCAAAGGGGAGACCCAGTACTTC.